A single sample gave rise to the 6 T cell receptor beta chains below, sequenced in a study of T cells in localized non-small cell lung cancer. Only in-frame clones appear in the TCRdb table, and some are missing; sequencing was by immunoSEQ multiplex PCR. Here the sample spans 25,000 to 30,000 clones, roughly 87% being singletons. The sample here was peripheral blood, taken before any cancer treatment. The receptors shown here come from a male donor aged 60 or over with stage I lung adenocarcinoma.

This clone was seen a single time. This chain connects TRBV5-1 to TRBJ2-5, with no clear D. Germline V lookup: CDR1 SGHRS, CDR2 YFSETQ. This CDR3 is 12 amino acids long. Trimming cost V 4 bases and J 5 bases, with 9 bases left between them. CDR3 nucleotide sequence: TGCGCCAGCAGCGAAATGGAGGAGACCCAGTACTTC. It specifies CASSEMEETQYF.

The CDR3 DNA follows: TGTGCCAGCTCACCACGGCGACAATCTAATGAAAAACTGTTTTTT. Protein sequence: CASSPRRQSNEKLFF. The rearrangement uses TRBV18 and TRBJ1-4, with unresolved D. CDR1 is KGHSH, CDR2 LQKENI, per germline. V was cut by 1 base and J by 3 bases, with 9 bases left in between. The CDR3 has 15 residues.

The gene calls are TRBV6-5 and TRBJ2-7; no reliable D call. CDR1 is MNHEY and CDR2 is SVGAGI in the germline V gene. This CDR3 has 14 amino acids. V lost 0 bases and J lost 1, with 7 bases in between. Here the CDR3 DNA reads TGTGCCAGCAGTTACTCGCACCAATCCTACGAGCAGTACTTC. Protein product: CASSYSHQSYEQYF.

The CDR3 spells CASSSPGPLGSGNTIYF. As DNA, the CDR3 is TGTGCCAGCAGCTCCCCCGGGCCTTTGGGCTCTGGAAACACCATATATTTT. The rearrangement uses TRBV5-6 and TRBJ1-3; D is undetermined. The CDR3 runs to 17 residues. Trimming pared 3 bases from V and 0 bases from J, leaving 16 bases between. CDR1 SGHDT and CDR2 YYEEEE come from the germline V gene.

The J gene is TRBJ1-6, the V gene TRBV6-1, with D unclear. Germline V gene lookup returns CDR1 MNHNS and CDR2 SASEGT. V lost 0 bases, J lost 6 bases, and 21 bases lay in between. This CDR3 comprises 19 residues. As DNA, the CDR3 is TGTGCCAGCAGTGAAGCGCGAATGGGTTCAACCCTCCCTAATTCACCCCTCCACTTT. This sequence encodes CASSEARMGSTLPNSPLHF.

V is TRBV10-3 and J is TRBJ1-1, with 10 bases lining up with TRBD1. The CDR3 runs 14 residues. V lost 6 bases, J lost 3 bases, and 4 bases stayed unmatched. Germline CDR1 reads ENHRY; CDR2 reads SYGVKD. DNA of the CDR3: TGTGCCATCAGCCGACAGGGGGCGGACACTGAAGCTTTCTTT. Protein: CAISRQGADTEAFF.